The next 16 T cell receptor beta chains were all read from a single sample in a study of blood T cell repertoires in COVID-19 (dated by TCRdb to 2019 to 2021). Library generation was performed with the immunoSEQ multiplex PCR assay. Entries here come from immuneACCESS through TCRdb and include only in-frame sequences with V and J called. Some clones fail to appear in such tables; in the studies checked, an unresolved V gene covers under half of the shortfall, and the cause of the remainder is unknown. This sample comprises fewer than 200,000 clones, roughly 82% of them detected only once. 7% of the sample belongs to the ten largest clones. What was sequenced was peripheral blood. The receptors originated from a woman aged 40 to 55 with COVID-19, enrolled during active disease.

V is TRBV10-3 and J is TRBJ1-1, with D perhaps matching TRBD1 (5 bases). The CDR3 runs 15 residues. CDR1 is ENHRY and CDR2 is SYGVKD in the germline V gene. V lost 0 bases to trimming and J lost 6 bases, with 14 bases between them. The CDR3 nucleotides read TGTGCCATCAGTGAGTCGCGGGGCACGAGCGCTGAAGCTTTCTTT. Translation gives CAISESRGTSAEAFF.

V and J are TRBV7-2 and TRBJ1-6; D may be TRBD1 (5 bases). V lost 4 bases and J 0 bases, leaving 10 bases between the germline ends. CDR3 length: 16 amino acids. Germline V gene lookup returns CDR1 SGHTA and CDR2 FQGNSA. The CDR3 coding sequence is TGTGCCAGCAGCTCCCGACAGAGCTCCTATAATTCACCCCTCCACTTT. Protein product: CASSSRQSSYNSPLHF. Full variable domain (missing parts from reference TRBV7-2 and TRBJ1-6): GAGVSQSPSNKVTEKGKDVELRCDPISGHTALYWYRQSLGQGLEFLIYFQGNSAPDKSGLPSDRFSAERTGGSVSTLTIQRTQQEDSAVYLCASSSRQSSYNSPLHFGNGTRLTVT.

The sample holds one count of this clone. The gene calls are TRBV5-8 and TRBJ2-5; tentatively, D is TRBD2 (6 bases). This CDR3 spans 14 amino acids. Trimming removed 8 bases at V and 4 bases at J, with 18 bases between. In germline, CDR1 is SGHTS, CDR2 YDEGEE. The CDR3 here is CASRTFGGGETQYF. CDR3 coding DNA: TGTGCCAGTCGTACATTCGGGGGAGGAGAGACCCAGTACTTC. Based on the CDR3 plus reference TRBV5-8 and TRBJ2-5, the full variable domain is EAGVTQSPTHLIKTRGQQATLRCSPISGHTSVYWYQQALGLGLQFLLWYDEGEERNRGNFPPRFSGRQFPNYSSELNVNALELEDSALYLCASRTFGGGETQYFGPGTRLLVL.

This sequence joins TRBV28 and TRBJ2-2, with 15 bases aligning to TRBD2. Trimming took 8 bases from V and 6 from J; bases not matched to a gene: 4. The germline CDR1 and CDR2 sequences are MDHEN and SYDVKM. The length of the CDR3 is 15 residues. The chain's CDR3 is CASRTSGRGAGELFF. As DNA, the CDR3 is TGTGCCAGCCGGACTAGCGGGAGGGGTGCCGGGGAGCTGTTTTTT.

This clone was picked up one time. The CDR3 spells CASSKAYEPTKNHRSYEQYV. CDR3 nucleotide sequence: TGTGCCAGCAGCAAAGCCTATGAACCCACTAAAAATCACAGGTCCTACGAGCAGTACGTC. This chain connects TRBV21-1 to TRBJ2-7; TRBD1, the D gene given by the table, was not confirmed from the DNA. TRBV21-1 is a recognized pseudogene. There are 20 residues in the CDR3.

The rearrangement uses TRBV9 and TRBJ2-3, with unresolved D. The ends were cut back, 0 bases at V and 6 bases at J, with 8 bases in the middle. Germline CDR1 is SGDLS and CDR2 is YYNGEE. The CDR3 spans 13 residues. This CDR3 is CASSVDLSDTQYF. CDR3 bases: TGTGCCAGCAGCGTAGATTTGTCTGATACGCAGTATTTT.

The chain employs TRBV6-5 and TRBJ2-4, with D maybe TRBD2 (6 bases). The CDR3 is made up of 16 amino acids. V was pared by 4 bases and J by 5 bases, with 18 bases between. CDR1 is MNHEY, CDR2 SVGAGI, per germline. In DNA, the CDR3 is TGTGCCAGCAGTTCCTCTCCGACGGGGGAAGAAAACATTCAGTACTTC. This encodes CASSSSPTGEENIQYF.

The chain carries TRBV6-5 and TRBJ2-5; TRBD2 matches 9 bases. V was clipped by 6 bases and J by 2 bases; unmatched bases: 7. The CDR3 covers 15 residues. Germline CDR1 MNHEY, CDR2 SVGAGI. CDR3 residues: CASSNSGRGQETQYF. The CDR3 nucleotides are TGTGCCAGCAGCAATAGCGGGAGAGGGCAAGAGACCCAGTACTTC.

Here the CDR3 DNA reads TGCGCCAGCAGCCAAGATGGGAGGCCTAGTGAGCAGTTCTTC. Translated: CASSQDGRPSEQFF. The gene calls are TRBV4-1 and TRBJ2-1; TRBD2 might be the D (6 bases). CDR1 and CDR2 (germline): MGHRA, YSYEKL. This CDR3 is built from 14 residues. Trimming shortened V by 0 bases and J by 9 bases, and 12 bases separated the two germline ends.

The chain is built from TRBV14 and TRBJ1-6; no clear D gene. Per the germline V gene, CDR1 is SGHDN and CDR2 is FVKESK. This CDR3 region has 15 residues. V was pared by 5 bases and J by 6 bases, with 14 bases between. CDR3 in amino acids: CASSSGDFFNSPLHF. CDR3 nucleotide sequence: TGTGCCAGCAGCTCCGGGGATTTTTTTAATTCACCCCTCCACTTT.

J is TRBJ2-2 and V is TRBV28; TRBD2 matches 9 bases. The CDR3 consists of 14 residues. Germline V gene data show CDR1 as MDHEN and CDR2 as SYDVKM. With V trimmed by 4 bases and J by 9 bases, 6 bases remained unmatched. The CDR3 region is CASSSLAGLRELFF. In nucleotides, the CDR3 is TGTGCCAGCAGTTCGCTAGCGGGACTTCGGGAGCTGTTTTTT.

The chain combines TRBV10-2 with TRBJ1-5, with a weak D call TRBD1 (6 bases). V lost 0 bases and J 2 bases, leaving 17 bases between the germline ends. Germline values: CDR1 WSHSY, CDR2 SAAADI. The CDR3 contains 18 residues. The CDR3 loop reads CASSESGALPQRNQPQHF. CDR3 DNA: TGCGCCAGCAGTGAGTCGGGGGCCCTACCTCAACGCAATCAGCCCCAGCATTTT.

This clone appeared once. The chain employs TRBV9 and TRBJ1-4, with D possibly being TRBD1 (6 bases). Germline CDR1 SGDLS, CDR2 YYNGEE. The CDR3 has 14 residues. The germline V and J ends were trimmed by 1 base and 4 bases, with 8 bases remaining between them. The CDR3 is CASSVQGNNEKLFF. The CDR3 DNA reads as TGTGCCAGCAGCGTACAGGGGAATAATGAAAAACTGTTTTTT.

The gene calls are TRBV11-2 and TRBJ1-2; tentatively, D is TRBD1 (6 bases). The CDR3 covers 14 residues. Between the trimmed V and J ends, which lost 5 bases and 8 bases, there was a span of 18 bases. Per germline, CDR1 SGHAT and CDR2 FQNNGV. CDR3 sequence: CASSPRAGGDGYTF. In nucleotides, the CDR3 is TGTGCCAGCAGCCCCCGGGCGGGGGGCGACGGCTACACCTTC.

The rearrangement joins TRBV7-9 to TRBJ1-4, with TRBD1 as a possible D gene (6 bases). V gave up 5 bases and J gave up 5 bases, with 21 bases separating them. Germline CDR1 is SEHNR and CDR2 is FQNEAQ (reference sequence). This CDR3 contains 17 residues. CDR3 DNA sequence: TGTGCCAGCAGCCATCCCCACAGCCGGGGACAAAATGAAAAACTGTTTTTT. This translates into CASSHPHSRGQNEKLFF.

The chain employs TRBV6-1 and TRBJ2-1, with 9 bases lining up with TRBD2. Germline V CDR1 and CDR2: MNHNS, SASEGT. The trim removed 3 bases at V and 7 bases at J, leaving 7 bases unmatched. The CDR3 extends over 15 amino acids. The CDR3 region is CASSDTPGLANEQFF. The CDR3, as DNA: TGTGCCAGCAGTGACACTCCGGGACTAGCAAATGAGCAGTTCTTC.